This T cell receptor beta chain was documented in a study of T cell responses to AZD1222 COVID-19 vaccine (dated by TCRdb to 2020 to 2023). Regarding the study in general: A total of 230 to 250 trial participants underwent TCR sequencing, of whom about 200 had received two doses of AZD1222 and some 25 had received two doses of the MenACWY control vaccine. Trial participants were enrolled by age into subgroups of 18-55, 56-69 and 70-plus years, and around 140, 26 and 57 TCR-sequenced participants, respectively, were included in these subgroups.

The CDR3 regions of human TCRbeta chains were analyzed by immunosequencing. Per the original workflow: TCRs in the repertoires were matched against a reference library of SARS-CoV-2-specific TCRs that had been generated with the MIRA antigen-specificity platform. Breadth was defined as the fraction of unique TCRs that were SARS-CoV-2-associated, and depth was defined as the fraction of total T cells that were SARS-CoV-2-associated. Using the MIRA data, each spike-specific TCR was mapped to the spike region that the TCR reacts to and placed in a CD4 or CD8 class. Log10-transformed breadth and depth values were compared by one-way ANOVA with Sidak's multiple comparisons tests. Sourced from immuneACCESS, this table was stored by TCRdb with only in-frame sequences that have V and J called. A share of the clones is absent; for the studies checked, an unresolved V gene accounts for under half, and the remainder has no known explanation. V and J calls and clone size are copied from that table; D and trimming were computed from the DNA. Recorded for this sample are approximately 79,000 clones; 83% of them occurred a single time. About 1.3% of the sample comes from the top ten.

Taken with the paper, the label for time point translates to: about 28 days (+/-7) after the second vaccine dose. Because spike-specific TCR depth and breadth did not differ between the two schedules, AZD1222 recipients who got a second dose at roughly 4 weeks were pooled with those who got a second dose at roughly 12 weeks. Vaccinee samples came from UK trials COV001 and COV002, including a single-blind randomized controlled phase 2/3 trial of AZD1222 (ChAdOx1 nCoV-19) in healthy adults. For TCRbeta chain sequencing, PBMC samples were collected from trial participants at day 0 and at day 28 after the second dose. What the research found in general, with its limitations: Only a handful of AZD1222 recipients were SARS-CoV-2 seropositive at baseline, limiting conclusions about previously exposed vaccinees. Epitopes outside the regions mutated in the B.1.351 and B.1.1.7 variants were reportedly recognized by nearly half of the unique spike-specific TCRs. In the small 56-69-year group, the increase in depth fell short of significance, most likely because of low power. Participants were mostly white British and included more females than males, and it was suggested by the authors that clonal diversity may have been underestimated. The whole spike protein was spanned by vaccine-associated CD4 TCRs, and dominant responses were seen in regions 160-218 and 743-854. No day 14 peak-response samples were available, so repertoires were characterized only after the peak T cell response. Spike-specific TCR breadth and depth rose significantly after two AZD1222 doses compared with day 0 and with MenACWY recipients.

A word on this clone: Its antigen remains unidentified. Per-base qualities were not stored, and no clone one base away is much larger.

There are 15 amino acids in the CDR3, from cysteine to phenylalanine inclusive. The CDR3 DNA has 45 bases and is translated from base 1. The germline V gene (reference sequence) specifies DFQATT as CDR1 and SNEGSKA as CDR2. Clipping removes 3 bases from V and 6 bases from J, with 12 as the unmatched junction base count. Sequencing used peripheral blood, obtained 28 days after the second AZD1222 dose. The V and J genes are TRBV20-1 and TRBJ2-3; TRBD2 fits 7 bases in the junction. The sequence was obtained from an adult who received the AZD1222 COVID-19 vaccine. The DNA sequence is given as TGCAGTGCTAGTACCCGCGGGAGTAGTTGGGATACGCAGTATTTT. Its amino acids are CSASTRGSSWDTQYF.